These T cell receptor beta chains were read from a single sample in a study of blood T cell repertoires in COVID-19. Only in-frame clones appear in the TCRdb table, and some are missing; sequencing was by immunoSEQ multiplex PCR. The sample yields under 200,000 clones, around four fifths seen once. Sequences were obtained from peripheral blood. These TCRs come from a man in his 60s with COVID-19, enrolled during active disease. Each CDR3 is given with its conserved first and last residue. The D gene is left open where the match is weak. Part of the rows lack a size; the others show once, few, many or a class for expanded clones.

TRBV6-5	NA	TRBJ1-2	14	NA	CASRTSGNNYGYTF	TGTGCCAGCAGAACCTCGGGTAACAACTATGGCTACACCTTC
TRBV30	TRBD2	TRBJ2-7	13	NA	CAWGLADAYEQYF	TGTGCCTGGGGACTAGCGGACGCCTACGAGCAGTACTTC
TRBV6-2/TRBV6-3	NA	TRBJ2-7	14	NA	CASSIRGRGDEQYF	TGTGCCAGCAGTATACGGGGCAGGGGAGACGAGCAGTACTTC
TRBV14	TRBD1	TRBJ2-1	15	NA	CASSPGQGAYNEQFF	TGTGCCAGCAGCCCGGGACAGGGGGCGTACAATGAGCAGTTCTTC
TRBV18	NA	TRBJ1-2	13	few	CASSGQTDYGYTF	TGTGCCAGCTCAGGACAGACCGATTATGGCTACACCTTC
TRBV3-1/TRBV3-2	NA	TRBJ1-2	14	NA	CASSQDLAGYGYTF	TGTGCCAGCAGCCAAGATCTGGCAGGTTATGGCTACACCTTC
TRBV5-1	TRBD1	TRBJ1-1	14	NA	CASSFQGVETEAFF	TGCGCCAGCAGCTTTCAGGGGGTGGAGACTGAAGCTTTCTTT
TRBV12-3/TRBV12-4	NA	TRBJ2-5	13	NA	CASSVDSQETQYF	TGTGCCAGCAGTGTGGACAGCCAAGAGACCCAGTACTTC
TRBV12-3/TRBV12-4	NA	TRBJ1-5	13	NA	CASSFYRDQPQHF	TGTGCCAGCAGTTTCTATCGCGATCAGCCCCAGCATTTT
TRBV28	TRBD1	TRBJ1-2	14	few	CASTPQQGARGYTF	TGTGCCAGCACCCCTCAGCAGGGGGCGCGTGGCTACACCTTC
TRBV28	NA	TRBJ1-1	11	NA	CASRGRTEAFF	TGTGCCAGTAGGGGTCGGACTGAAGCTTTCTTT
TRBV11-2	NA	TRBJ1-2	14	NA	CASSIRQPAYGYTF	TGTGCCAGCAGCATCAGACAGCCAGCCTATGGCTACACCTTC
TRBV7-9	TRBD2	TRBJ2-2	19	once	CASSSYLLAGVKVTGELFF	TGTGCCAGCAGCTCCTATCTCCTAGCGGGAGTCAAAGTCACCGGGGAGCTGTTTTTT
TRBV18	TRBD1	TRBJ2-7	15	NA	CASSPGQGNAYEQYF	TGTGCCAGCTCACCAGGACAGGGGAACGCCTACGAGCAGTACTTC
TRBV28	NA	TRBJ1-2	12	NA	CASRVGSYGYTF	TGTGCCAGCAGGGTAGGGAGCTATGGCTACACCTTC
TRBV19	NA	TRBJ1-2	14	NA	CASSIDPIVYGYTF	TGTGCCAGTAGTATAGATCCTATTGTCTATGGCTACACCTTC
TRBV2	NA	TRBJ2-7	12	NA	CASSIDRYEQYF	TGTGCCAGCTCCATAGACAGGTACGAGCAGTACTTC
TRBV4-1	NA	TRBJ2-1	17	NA	CASSQDGGLSSYNEQFF	TGCGCCAGCAGCCAAGACGGCGGCCTGAGCTCCTACAATGAGCAGTTCTTC
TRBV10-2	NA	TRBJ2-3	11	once	CVSTGGDTQYF	TGCGTCTCGACCGGCGGAGATACGCAGTATTTT
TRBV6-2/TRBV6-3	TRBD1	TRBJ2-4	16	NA	CASRYRDRVSVTIQYF	TGTGCCAGCAGATACCGGGACAGGGTCTCCGTAACCATTCAGTACTTC
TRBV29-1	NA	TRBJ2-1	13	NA	CSARRESYNEQFF	TGCAGCGCCCGCAGGGAATCCTACAATGAGCAGTTCTTC
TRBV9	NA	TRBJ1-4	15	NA	CASSVDVGSAEKLFF	TGTGCCAGCAGCGTAGATGTAGGAAGCGCTGAAAAACTGTTTTTT
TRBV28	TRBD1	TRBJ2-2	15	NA	CASILGQGRTGELFF	TGTGCCAGCATATTGGGACAGGGGAGGACCGGGGAGCTGTTTTTT
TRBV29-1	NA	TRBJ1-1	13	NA	CSVEGAGRTEAFF	TGCAGCGTTGAGGGGGCAGGGAGAACTGAAGCTTTCTTT
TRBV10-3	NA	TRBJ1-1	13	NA	CAIAYRMNTEAFF	TGTGCCATTGCTTACAGGATGAACACTGAAGCTTTCTTT